A selection of T cell receptor beta chains follows, all from one sample in a study of response to subunit inactivated influenza vaccine. TCRdb reprocessed the RT-PCR reads with MiXCR, giving one entry per CDR3 protein. The sample includes more than 550,000 distinct CDR3 sequences, approximately 10% seen only once; the top ten take 9.5% to 13%. The specimen comprised PBMCs from blood, sampled on the day of vaccination. The receptors were gathered from a man aged 45 to 65 who received an inactivated influenza vaccine. The CDR3 runs from the conserved cysteine through the conserved F or W. D genes are given only for firm matches. Size is stated for part of the rows, as once, few or many counts, or as a class when the clone is expanded.

18,TRBD2,TRBJ2-4,-,TRBV28,TGTGCCAGCAGTGAACCGGGACTAGGCCTTGGAGCCAAAAACATTCAGTACTTC,CASSEPGLGLGAKNIQYF
16,TRBD2,TRBJ2-2,few,TRBV4-1,TGCGCCAGCAGCCAAGTTAGCGGGGGGAACACCGGGGAGCTGTTTTTT,CASSQVSGGNTGELFF
11,-,TRBJ2-7,few,TRBV3-1,TGTGCCAGCAGCCACGGACAGGAGCAGTACTTC,CASSHGQEQYF
18,TRBD1,TRBJ2-3,few,TRBV15,TGTGCCACCAGCAGAGACAGGGGGCGATTTATGGGCACAGATACGCAGTATTTT,CATSRDRGRFMGTDTQYF
15,-,TRBJ1-1,many,TRBV7-9,TGTGCCAGCAGCTCCAAGCCTCTCTCCTACACTGAAGCTTTCTTT,CASSSKPLSYTEAFF
12,-,TRBJ2-3,few,TRBV10-3,TGTGCCATCAGGCCGAGCACAGATACGCAGTATTTT,CAIRPSTDTQYF
16,-,TRBJ2-1,-,TRBV3-1,TGTGCCAGCAGGGCCGGTCGGGAGTTCTCCTACAATGAGCAGTTCTTC,CASRAGREFSYNEQFF
14,-,TRBJ2-7,few,TRBV7-2,TGTGCCAGCAGCCTGGGGGCCAGGGACTACGAGCAGTACTTC,CASSLGARDYEQYF
14,-,TRBJ2-1,few,TRBV20-1,TGCAGTGCTAGTTACAACAGGGCCTACAATGAGCAGTTCTTC,CSASYNRAYNEQFF
17,TRBD2,TRBJ2-3,-,TRBV12-3/TRBV12-4,TGTGCCAGCAGTTTAGGTCTAGCGGGGCCCCACACAGATACGCAGTATTTT,CASSLGLAGPHTDTQYF
17,TRBD1,TRBJ2-3,few,TRBV5-1,TGCGCCAGCAGCAGCCCCCGTAGACAGGGGGCTCCAGATACGCAGTATTTT,CASSSPRRQGAPDTQYF
16,-,TRBJ1-4,-,TRBV20-1,TGCAGTGCTGGAGGGGAGGACAGCTCAACTAATGAAAAACTGTTTTTT,CSAGGEDSSTNEKLFF
13,TRBD1,TRBJ1-5,many,TRBV2,TGTGCCAGCAGTGAGGACAGGGCTGGAGTCCAGCATTTT,CASSEDRAGVQHF
14,TRBD1,TRBJ1-5,many,TRBV12-3/TRBV12-4,TGTGCCAGCAGTTTGGGGACAGGGGTTCAGCCCCAGCATTTT,CASSLGTGVQPQHF
14,TRBD2,TRBJ2-1,few,TRBV6-2/TRBV6-3,TGTGCCAGCAGGACTAGCGGCGCCTACAATGAGCAGTTCTTC,CASRTSGAYNEQFF
15,-,TRBJ2-5,-,TRBV6-1,TGTGCCAGCAGTGAAAGGTCGGGAGCAAGAGAGACCCAGTACTTC,CASSERSGARETQYF
11,-,TRBJ2-7,-,TRBV20-1,TGCAGTGCGAGACTAGGACCCGAGCAGTACTTC,CSARLGPEQYF
14,TRBD2,TRBJ2-5,-,TRBV20-1,TGCAGTGCACAGGTGGCGGGGGTGCAAGAGACCCAGTACTTC,CSAQVAGVQETQYF
15,-,TRBJ2-1,few,TRBV28,TGTGCCAGCAATGGGGAGGGGGGGTCCTACAATGAGCAGTTCTTC,CASNGEGGSYNEQFF
17,-,TRBJ2-5,few,TRBV4-2,TGTGCCAGCAGCCAAGATTTGTTGAGGGGGGGAGGAGAGACCCAGTACTTC,CASSQDLLRGGGETQYF
11,TRBD1,TRBJ1-2,many,TRBV29-1,TGCAGCGGAAGACAGGGCCTAAGCTACACCTTC,CSGRQGLSYTF
15,TRBD2,TRBJ2-5,few,TRBV7-9,TGTGCCAGCAGCTTACTTAGCGGGAGAAGAGAGACCCAGTACTTC,CASSLLSGRRETQYF
19,TRBD2,TRBJ2-7,-,TRBV10-3,TGTGCCATCAGTGATCCCACCCCGCTAGCGGGGGGCACTCCTGACGAGCAGTACTTC,CAISDPTPLAGGTPDEQYF
15,-,TRBJ1-6,few,TRBV4-3,TGCGCCAGCAGCCAAGGACAGGTGCTCGGTTCACCCCTCCACTTT,CASSQGQVLGSPLHF
16,TRBD1,TRBJ2-7,-,TRBV7-9,TGTGCCAGCAGCTGGGAACCGGGACAGGGGACTTACGAGCAGTACTTC,CASSWEPGQGTYEQYF
17,TRBD2,TRBJ2-1,-,TRBV10-2,TGCGCCAGCAGTGAGTGGCTAGCGGGAAGCTCCTACAATGAGCAGTTCTTC,CASSEWLAGSSYNEQFF
16,-,TRBJ2-7,few,TRBV4-1,TGCGCCAGCAGCCAAGATCTGGGTATAGGGTTCTACGAGCAGTACTTC,CASSQDLGIGFYEQYF
17,TRBD2,TRBJ2-1,-,TRBV18,TGTGCCAGCTCACCATCGGCCCTAGCGGGAGTGGTCAATGAGCAGTTCTTC,CASSPSALAGVVNEQFF
16,-,TRBJ2-1,-,TRBV7-2,TGTGCCAGCAGCTTAGGCCGCGGCGGGAAAATGGGTGAGCAGTTCTTC,CASSLGRGGKMGEQFF
14,-,TRBJ1-5,few,TRBV3-1,TGTGCCAGCAGCCAAACGGGAGACAATCAGCCCCAGCATTTT,CASSQTGDNQPQHF
19,TRBD1,TRBJ2-3,few,TRBV29-1,TGCAGCGTTTTTAGTTCCGGGAACGAACGGGACAGGCCTGTCCATACGCAGTATTTT,CSVFSSGNERDRPVHTQYF
13,-,TRBJ2-1,few,TRBV7-6,TGTGCCAGCAGCTTAGTGATAGAAGATGAGCAGTTCTTC,CASSLVIEDEQFF
13,-,TRBJ2-5,-,TRBV11-1,TGTGCCAGCAGCTTGCCGGGAAGAGAGACCCAGTACTTC,CASSLPGRETQYF
14,-,TRBJ2-7,few,TRBV15,TGTGCCACCAGCAAAGGGGACGGCACCTACGAGCAGTACTTC,CATSKGDGTYEQYF
14,-,TRBJ1-6,few,TRBV3-1,TGTGCCAGCAGCCTTTCACAAGCGGCTTCACCCCTCCACTTT,CASSLSQAASPLHF
14,-,TRBJ2-1,-,TRBV7-2,TGTGCCAGCAGCCGCCGGGGAGGATACAATGAGCAGTTCTTC,CASSRRGGYNEQFF
14,-,TRBJ2-7,-,TRBV4-1,TGCGCCAGCAGCCAAGATGGCAGGGGGGACGAGCAGTACTTC,CASSQDGRGDEQYF
16,TRBD1,TRBJ2-7,many,TRBV12-3/TRBV12-4,TGTGCCAGCAGTCCTGGGACAGGGGGCGAGGCCTACGAGCAGTACTTC,CASSPGTGGEAYEQYF
15,-,TRBJ2-2,few,TRBV18,TGTGCCAGCTCATTCGGGGCACCGAACACCGGGGAGCTGTTTTTT,CASSFGAPNTGELFF
16,TRBD1,TRBJ2-7,few,TRBV7-8,TGTGCCAGCAGCCGTCTACCGGGACAGGGGGCCTACGAGCAGTACTTC,CASSRLPGQGAYEQYF
15,-,TRBJ2-1,many,TRBV7-2,TGTGCCAGCAGCTCTATAACTAGCTCCTACAATGAGCAGTTCTTC,CASSSITSSYNEQFF